One and the same sample provided the 27 T cell receptor beta chains below, sequenced in a study of blood T cells in healthy people across ages. The use of a sample-barcoded 5' primer and a J-beta primer mix characterized a second PCR of about 7 to 12 cycles. From the 5' RACE reads, TCRdb called clonotypes with MiXCR, one entry per CDR3 protein. This table holds around 1,500,000 distinct CDR3 sequences, about 43% found once. The specimen was blood. These receptors were taken from a young woman in good health.

The rearrangement uses TRBV27 and TRBJ1-1, with a tentative D call TRBD1 (5 bases). The CDR3 spans 15 residues. Trimming cost V 5 bases and J 5 bases, with 18 bases left between them. The V gene's germline CDR1 is MNHEY and CDR2 SMNVEV (reference sequence). In DNA, the CDR3 is TGTGCCAGCAGTCCCCAGACAGTTTACGGGACTGAAGCTTTCTTT. Its protein is CASSPQTVYGTEAFF.

This clonotype appeared a few times. A single base separates this from a much larger clone, so it may be a read error. The gene calls are TRBV7-2 and TRBJ2-7; D remains ambiguous. CDR3 size: 13 residues. The germline V gene has CDR1 SGHTA and CDR2 FQGNSA. The ends were cut back, 5 bases at V and 4 bases at J, with 12 bases in the middle. In nucleotides, the CDR3 is TGTGCCAGCAGCGCTTCCAATGGGTACGAGCAGTACTTC. As protein: CASSASNGYEQYF.

Notes on this clonotype: A single base separates this from a much larger clone, so it may be a read error. The V gene is TRBV3-1, the J gene TRBJ2-1; D possibly matches TRBD1 or TRBD2 (5 bases each). CDR1 is LGHDT, CDR2 YNNKEL, per germline (reference sequence). This CDR3 has 14 residues. The CDR3 protein is CAGSQVRGPHEQFF. The CDR3 DNA follows: TGTGCCGGCAGCCAAGTTCGGGGCCCCCATGAGCAGTTCTTC.

The chain is built from TRBV7-6 and TRBJ1-2, with D perhaps TRBD1 (5 bases). Trimming stripped 5 bases from V and 0 bases from J, with 13 bases between. The germline V gene has CDR1 SGHVS and CDR2 FNYEAQ. This CDR3 contains 15 residues. CDR3: CASSPNPTANYGYTF. CDR3 coding DNA: TGTGCCAGCAGCCCAAATCCGACAGCTAACTATGGCTACACCTTC.

The chain combines TRBV29-1 with TRBJ2-5; the match to TRBD2 covers 7 bases. After removal of 8 bases from V and 2 bases from J, the junction contained 17 bases not matched to a gene. CDR1 SQVTM and CDR2 ANQGSEA come from the germline V gene. This CDR3 contains 16 residues. The CDR3 region has the DNA TGCAGCATCCCAGGTAGTAGCGGGTACCTACAAGAGACCCAGTACTTC. Protein product: CSIPGSSGYLQETQYF.

This clonotype came up a few times. The V call is TRBV10-3, the J call TRBJ2-5; 8 nucleotides agree with TRBD1. The assigned J gene may be wrong: the sequence end matches TRBJ2-7 better. Germline assignment: CDR1 ENHRY and CDR2 SYGVKD. This CDR3 is built from 16 residues. CDR3 coding DNA: TGTGCCATCAGTGTGGGGGAGGACAGGGTCTCCGCCGAGCAGTACTTC. Amino acid sequence: CAISVGEDRVSAEQYF.

About this clonotype itself: A much larger clone differs by one base, so this may be a read error. CDR3 DNA: TGCAGTGCTAGAGAGTGGCGGGACTCCTACAGTGAGCAGTTCTTC. Amino acid sequence: CSAREWRDSYSEQFF. The chain has TRBV20-1 and TRBJ2-1; maybe TRBD2 (6 bases). This CDR3 region has 15 residues. Germline CDR1 and CDR2: DFQATT and SNEGSKA (reference sequence).

This clonotype appeared once. One junction end does not reproduce the germline sequence, and a read error may be involved. This chain connects TRBV25-1 to TRBJ2-1, with 8 positions matching TRBD2. Germline V gives CDR1 MGHDK, CDR2 SYGVNS. The CDR3 is 15 amino acids. The CDR3 sequence is CASREYGGGNNERFF. In DNA, the CDR3 is TGTGCCAGCAGAGAGTACGGGGGGGGCAACAATGAGCGGTTCTTC.

The chain carries TRBV27 and TRBJ2-3; D not resolved. From germline, CDR1 is MNHEY and CDR2 SMNVEV (reference sequence). This CDR3 has 13 residues. The V and J ends lost 5 bases and 2 bases respectively, with 8 bases between them. The CDR3 sequence: CASSAKNTDTQYF. CDR3 nucleotides: TGTGCCAGCAGTGCGAAGAACACAGATACGCAGTATTTT.

The chain is built from TRBV28 and TRBJ2-5, with D perhaps matching TRBD1 (6 bases). The J call may be wrong; the DNA end is better matched by TRBJ2-7. The CDR3 is 13 residues long. CDR1 and CDR2 from the germline V gene are MDHEN and SYDVKM. The chain's CDR3 is CASSLTGIGEQYF. The CDR3 DNA reads TGTGCCAGCAGTTTAACAGGGATCGGCGAGCAGTACTTC.

This clonotype was counted between two and nine times. V gene TRBV6-1 combines with J gene TRBJ2-3; 13 bases fit TRBD2. Trimming removed 0 bases from V and 6 bases from J; junction bases left unmatched: 3. CDR1 and CDR2 from the germline V gene are MNHNS and SASEGT. There are 16 residues in the CDR3. The CDR3 loop is CASSEALTSGRDTQYF. CDR3 nucleotide sequence: TGTGCCAGCAGTGAAGCGCTGACTAGCGGGAGGGATACGCAGTATTTT.

The V gene is TRBV18, the J gene TRBJ2-3; TRBD1 is a possible D gene (6 bases). The germline V gene encodes CDR1 KGHSH and CDR2 LQKENI. CDR3 length: 15 residues. Trimming took 0 bases from V and 1 from J, leaving 8 bases between them. CDR3 nucleotides: TGTGCCAGCTCACCACCGGCAGGGGGCACAGATACGCAGTATTTT. Translated, it gives CASSPPAGGTDTQYF.

The chain joins TRBV7-2 to TRBJ1-2; TRBD1 is a possible D gene (5 bases). Between the trimmed V and J ends, which lost 3 bases and 6 bases, there was a span of 8 bases. The CDR3 length is 12 residues. CDR1 and CDR2 (germline): SGHTA, FQGNSA. For the CDR3, the DNA is TGTGCCAGCAGCTTTCTGACAGATGGCTACACCTTC. This encodes CASSFLTDGYTF.

This clonotype was counted only a few times. Relative to the germline gene, one junction end is altered; a read error may explain this. The V and J genes are TRBV7-7 and TRBJ2-5, with TRBD2 as a possible D gene (7 bases). CDR1 and CDR2 (germline): SSHAT, FNYEAQ (reference sequence). The CDR3 runs to 16 residues. The CDR3: CASSLGSGGRQETQYF. The CDR3 DNA reads TGTGCTAGCAGCTTAGGGTCGGGGGGCCGCCAAGAGACCCAGTACTTC.

The chain couples TRBV20-1 to TRBJ2-1; 12 nucleotides align to TRBD2. V shed 0 bases and J 0 bases; nucleotides not matched to a gene: 3. The CDR3 is 17 amino acids. The germline gives CDR1 DFQATT, CDR2 SNEGSKA (reference sequence). As DNA, the CDR3 is TGCAGTGCTAGAGATTCTAGCGGGAGGGCCTCCTACAATGAGCAGTTCTTC. This sequence encodes CSARDSSGRASYNEQFF.

This clonotype was counted between two and nine times. The chain has TRBV29-1 and TRBJ1-2; D is perhaps TRBD1 (6 bases). This CDR3 is 12 amino acids long. V was shortened by 7 bases and J by 5 bases, with 14 bases between the two germline ends. The germline V gene encodes CDR1 SQVTM and CDR2 ANQGSEA. The CDR3 DNA sequence: TGCAGCGCGGTGAGGGGGGGGTATGGCTACACCTTC. Protein sequence: CSAVRGGYGYTF.

This clonotype was seen only a few times. The rearrangement uses TRBV27 and TRBJ2-4; perhaps TRBD2 as D (6 bases). V dropped 8 bases and J dropped 13 bases, with 21 bases sitting between them. Per the germline V gene, CDR1 is MNHEY and CDR2 is SMNVEV (reference sequence). There are 13 residues in the CDR3. The CDR3 sequence is CASSLSGVHEQYF. CDR3 coding DNA: TGTGCCAGCTCCCTCTCGGGAGTTCATGAGCAGTACTTC.

The chain uses TRBV20-1 and TRBJ1-1, with TRBD1 as a possible D gene (6 bases). The CDR3 contains 14 residues. V dropped 6 bases and J dropped 0 bases, with 14 bases sitting between them. CDR1 and CDR2 from the germline V gene are DFQATT and SNEGSKA (reference sequence). The CDR3 region is CSATKQGMNTEAFF. The CDR3 nucleotides read TGCAGTGCAACGAAACAGGGAATGAACACTGAAGCTTTCTTT.

The rearrangement links TRBV10-1 to TRBJ2-6, with a possible D match to TRBD1 (5 bases). V lost 3 bases, J lost 4 bases, and 10 bases lay in between. From germline, CDR1 is WNHNN and CDR2 SYGVQD (reference sequence). CDR3 size: 15 residues. The CDR3 loop reads CASSEGASGANVLTF. The CDR3 DNA sequence: TGCGCCAGCAGTGAAGGGGCATCCGGGGCCAACGTCCTGACTTTC.

This clonotype was seen only a few times. The rearrangement joins TRBV6-5 to TRBJ2-5, with a weak D call TRBD2 (6 bases). Germline CDR1 MNHEY, CDR2 SVGAGI. V gave up 5 bases and J gave up 11 bases, with 21 bases separating them. This CDR3 spans 14 amino acids. The CDR3: CASSNLSGARAQYF. CDR3 in DNA: TGTGCCAGCAGTAATCTCTCGGGAGCAAGGGCGCAGTACTTC.

About this clonotype itself: A much more abundant neighbour one base away suggests this may be a read error. The rearrangement joins TRBV3-1 to TRBJ1-5; D is possibly TRBD1 (5 bases). This CDR3 comprises 14 residues. CDR1 and CDR2 (germline): LGHDT, YNNKEL (reference sequence). CDR3 in amino acids: CASSPRDSNPPQHF. The CDR3 region has the DNA TGTGCCAGCAGTCCCAGGGATAGCAATCCGCCCCAGCATTTT.

The table lists this clonotype with a few counts. This chain connects TRBV3-1 to TRBJ2-1; tentative D call: TRBD2 (5 bases). This CDR3 has 15 residues. The V end lost 4 bases, the J end lost 0 bases, and 10 bases lay between the germline ends. Germline values: CDR1 LGHDT, CDR2 YNNKEL (reference sequence). In DNA form, the CDR3 reads TGTGCCAGCAGCCCCACCGAGGGCTCCTACAATGAGCAGTTCTTC. This gives the protein CASSPTEGSYNEQFF.

This chain joins TRBV20-1 and TRBJ2-6; D call uncertain. Trimming pared 5 bases from V and 0 bases from J, leaving 8 bases between. CDR1 is DFQATT, CDR2 SNEGSKA, per germline (reference sequence). This CDR3 is 14 amino acids long. CDR3 in amino acids: CSALQSSGANVLTF. CDR3 sequence (DNA): TGCAGTGCTTTACAGAGCTCTGGGGCCAACGTCCTGACTTTC.

This clonotype was counted between two and nine times. V usage is TRBV14 and J usage is TRBJ2-2; D is possibly TRBD1 or TRBD2 (5 bases each). Germline V gene sequence: CDR1 SGHDN, CDR2 FVKESK. V lost 1 base and J lost 5, with 11 bases in between. The CDR3 spans 15 residues. The CDR3 sequence: CASSQAGGRTGELFF. CDR3 in DNA: TGTGCCAGCAGCCAAGCTGGGGGACGGACCGGGGAGCTGTTTTTT.

This chain links TRBV7-3 with TRBJ2-3; the D gene is possibly TRBD2 (6 bases). The CDR3 is 18 amino acids. The V end lost 5 bases, the J end lost 2 bases, and 23 bases lay between the germline ends. The germline V gene has CDR1 SGHTA and CDR2 FQGTGA. The CDR3 loop reads CASSQSGPYAGLTDTQYF. CDR3 DNA sequence: TGTGCCAGCAGCCAAAGCGGCCCCTACGCGGGGCTCACAGATACGCAGTATTTT.

This clonotype was counted between two and nine times. This sequence joins TRBV12-3 or TRBV12-4 and TRBJ2-2; 7 bases map to TRBD1. This CDR3 has 16 residues. V shed 2 bases, J shed 0 bases, and the junction held 3 bases outside the gene matches. The CDR3 sequence: CASSLRGGPNTGELFF. CDR3 nucleotides: TGTGCCAGCAGTTTACGAGGGGGCCCGAACACCGGGGAGCTGTTTTTT.

The rearrangement links TRBV27 to TRBJ1-1; the D gene is possibly TRBD1 (6 bases). The CDR3 sequence is 13 residues long. Germline V gene data show CDR1 as MNHEY and CDR2 as SMNVEV (reference sequence). The V and J ends lost 10 bases and 8 bases respectively, with 20 bases between them. The DNA of the CDR3 is TGTGCCATACAATCCGGGGAAACAGGGGAAGCTTTCTTT. It is translated as CAIQSGETGEAFF.